A selection of T cell receptor beta chains follows, all from one sample in a study of CD8+ T cells in alopecia areata. Generated by immunoSEQ multiplex PCR, the TCRdb table keeps only in-frame clones and is missing some. The sample includes some 100,000 clones, 35% to 40% of them seen just once. Sequenced input: CD4+ T cells sorted from blood. The receptors come from a human donor with alopecia areata. The CDR3 runs from the conserved cysteine through the conserved F or W. The order of the fields is clone size, D gene, J gene, V gene, CDR3 DNA, CDR3 protein. A D gene is named only where the DNA matches it firmly. Size tells how often a clone was seen (once, few, many) or the class of an expanded clone, and some rows leave it out.

clone_size: once; d_call: -; j_call: TRBJ2-1; v_call: TRBV27; cdr3_nt: TGTGCCAGCAGTTTAAGGCAATTGGCGGGCGATGAGCAGTTCTTC; cdr3_aa: CASSLRQLAGDEQFF
clone_size: -; d_call: -; j_call: TRBJ2-2; v_call: TRBV27; cdr3_nt: TGTGCCAGCAGTTTATGGGGGGACGGGGAGCTGTTTTTT; cdr3_aa: CASSLWGDGELFF
clone_size: -; d_call: -; j_call: TRBJ2-7; v_call: TRBV30; cdr3_nt: TGTGCCTGGAGTCCTTACGACCAGGGAGACGTCGCCTACGAGCAGTACTTC; cdr3_aa: CAWSPYDQGDVAYEQYF
clone_size: -; d_call: -; j_call: TRBJ1-5; v_call: TRBV29-1; cdr3_nt: TGCAGCGTTGTTACCCAGATAGATCAGCCCCAGCATTTT; cdr3_aa: CSVVTQIDQPQHF
clone_size: -; d_call: -; j_call: TRBJ1-1; v_call: TRBV18; cdr3_nt: TGTGCCAGCTCACTTTCCCCCCAGGACCTGAACACTGAAGCTTTCTTT; cdr3_aa: CASSLSPQDLNTEAFF
clone_size: -; d_call: -; j_call: TRBJ2-1; v_call: TRBV29-1; cdr3_nt: TGCAGCGTTGGACAGTCATTAGGCAATGAGCAGTTCTTC; cdr3_aa: CSVGQSLGNEQFF
clone_size: -; d_call: -; j_call: TRBJ2-1; v_call: TRBV30; cdr3_nt: TGTGCCTGGAGTGGTGGCCACTCCTACAATGAGCAGTTCTTC; cdr3_aa: CAWSGGHSYNEQFF
clone_size: -; d_call: -; j_call: TRBJ2-2; v_call: TRBV28; cdr3_nt: TGTGCCAGCAGTTTGTCGAACACCGGGGAGCTGTTTTTT; cdr3_aa: CASSLSNTGELFF
clone_size: -; d_call: -; j_call: TRBJ2-7; v_call: TRBV29-1; cdr3_nt: TGCAGCGTTGAAGATACGGCACGGAGCTACGAGCAGTACTTC; cdr3_aa: CSVEDTARSYEQYF
clone_size: few; d_call: -; j_call: TRBJ2-1; v_call: TRBV15; cdr3_nt: TGTGCCACCAGCAGCGGCGTGTACAATGAGCAGTTCTTC; cdr3_aa: CATSSGVYNEQFF
clone_size: -; d_call: -; j_call: TRBJ2-7; v_call: TRBV7-9; cdr3_nt: TGTGCCAGCAGCTCGATGAGACTAGGCTCCCACGAGCAGTACTTC; cdr3_aa: CASSSMRLGSHEQYF
clone_size: few; d_call: -; j_call: TRBJ2-3; v_call: TRBV11-2; cdr3_nt: TGTGCCAGCCAGCGAGGGCCCACAGATACGCAGTATTTT; cdr3_aa: CASQRGPTDTQYF
clone_size: -; d_call: TRBD1; j_call: TRBJ2-5; v_call: TRBV29-1; cdr3_nt: TGCAGCGTTGTGGGAGACAGGGGCACAGGGACCCAGTACTTC; cdr3_aa: CSVVGDRGTGTQYF
clone_size: -; d_call: -; j_call: TRBJ1-2; v_call: TRBV14; cdr3_nt: TGTGCCAGCAGCCAACTTGGGGCAGGGCGACCTTCCTATGGCTACACCTTC; cdr3_aa: CASSQLGAGRPSYGYTF
clone_size: -; d_call: TRBD1; j_call: TRBJ2-7; v_call: TRBV29-1; cdr3_nt: TGCAGCGTTGTAGCCTACAGGGGGATAGGTCCCTACGAGCAGTACTTC; cdr3_aa: CSVVAYRGIGPYEQYF
clone_size: -; d_call: -; j_call: TRBJ2-7; v_call: TRBV29-1; cdr3_nt: TGCAGCGTTGAATTGTCCGGGAAGGGATACGAGCAGTACTTC; cdr3_aa: CSVELSGKGYEQYF
clone_size: -; d_call: -; j_call: TRBJ2-7; v_call: TRBV27; cdr3_nt: TGTGCCAGCAGTTTCTCCGACACCTCCTACGAGCAGTACTTC; cdr3_aa: CASSFSDTSYEQYF
clone_size: -; d_call: -; j_call: TRBJ2-5; v_call: TRBV5-4; cdr3_nt: TGTGCCAGCAGCCTCCGGACAGAGCAAGAGACCCAGTACTTC; cdr3_aa: CASSLRTEQETQYF
clone_size: few; d_call: -; j_call: TRBJ2-7; v_call: TRBV29-1; cdr3_nt: TGCAGCGTTGCTTCCGGCCCGGACTACGAGCAGTACTTC; cdr3_aa: CSVASGPDYEQYF
clone_size: few; d_call: -; j_call: TRBJ1-4; v_call: TRBV29-1; cdr3_nt: TGCAGCGTTGCCAGCCTTAATGAAAAACTGTTTTTT; cdr3_aa: CSVASLNEKLFF
clone_size: few; d_call: -; j_call: TRBJ2-4; v_call: TRBV19; cdr3_nt: TGTGCCAGTAGTACAATCCCTAAAGTGGAAAACATTCAGTACTTC; cdr3_aa: CASSTIPKVENIQYF
clone_size: few; d_call: TRBD2; j_call: TRBJ2-1; v_call: TRBV10-3; cdr3_nt: TGTGCCATCAGAGAGACTAGCGGCGAGCAGTTCTTC; cdr3_aa: CAIRETSGEQFF
clone_size: few; d_call: -; j_call: TRBJ1-2; v_call: TRBV7-9; cdr3_nt: TGTGCCAGCAGTCGACTTCTTAATGGCTACACCTTC; cdr3_aa: CASSRLLNGYTF
clone_size: -; d_call: TRBD1; j_call: TRBJ2-4; v_call: TRBV7-2; cdr3_nt: TGTGCCAGCAGCTTAGATACGGGACAGGGGGCTGTCATTCAGTACTTC; cdr3_aa: CASSLDTGQGAVIQYF
clone_size: -; d_call: -; j_call: TRBJ1-5; v_call: TRBV29-1; cdr3_nt: TGCAGCGTTGAAGAGGGGGGAGGTCAGCCCCAGCATTTT; cdr3_aa: CSVEEGGGQPQHF
clone_size: -; d_call: -; j_call: TRBJ2-2; v_call: TRBV13; cdr3_nt: TGTGCCAGCAGCCGGCGCGGATCTACCGGGGAGCTGTTTTTT; cdr3_aa: CASSRRGSTGELFF
clone_size: -; d_call: TRBD1; j_call: TRBJ1-6; v_call: TRBV7-2; cdr3_nt: TGTGCCAGCAGTCGTTGGACAGGCACCAATTCACCCCTCCACTTT; cdr3_aa: CASSRWTGTNSPLHF
clone_size: few; d_call: -; j_call: TRBJ2-6; v_call: TRBV5-8; cdr3_nt: TGTGCCAGCACCCTCGGGGGATACTCTGGGGCCAACGTCCTGACTTTC; cdr3_aa: CASTLGGYSGANVLTF
clone_size: -; d_call: -; j_call: TRBJ1-2; v_call: TRBV2; cdr3_nt: TGTGCCAGCAGTGATGCCCCGAATGGCTACACCTTC; cdr3_aa: CASSDAPNGYTF
clone_size: -; d_call: -; j_call: TRBJ2-3; v_call: TRBV29-1; cdr3_nt: TGCAGCGTTGAAAGGGACAAGGGCGATACGCAGTATTTT; cdr3_aa: CSVERDKGDTQYF
clone_size: -; d_call: -; j_call: TRBJ2-1; v_call: TRBV30; cdr3_nt: TGTGCCTGGAGTGGCGGACAAATGAGATACAATGAGCAGTTCTTC; cdr3_aa: CAWSGGQMRYNEQFF
clone_size: -; d_call: -; j_call: TRBJ1-1; v_call: TRBV7-2; cdr3_nt: TGTGCCAGCAGCTTAGACCCAGGGGCCACTTTCTTT; cdr3_aa: CASSLDPGATFF
clone_size: many; d_call: -; j_call: TRBJ2-5; v_call: TRBV7-2; cdr3_nt: TGTGCCAGCAGCGGCGGGCCCTCCAGCGGGACCCAGTACTTC; cdr3_aa: CASSGGPSSGTQYF
clone_size: -; d_call: -; j_call: TRBJ2-5; v_call: TRBV11-1; cdr3_nt: TGTGCCAGCAGCTTAGCTGCGGGACCGATAATCCAAGAGACCCAGTACTTC; cdr3_aa: CASSLAAGPIIQETQYF
clone_size: few; d_call: TRBD1; j_call: TRBJ2-1; v_call: TRBV7-9; cdr3_nt: TGTGCCAGCAGCTCCCGACAGGGCAATGAGCAGTTCTTC; cdr3_aa: CASSSRQGNEQFF
clone_size: -; d_call: -; j_call: TRBJ2-7; v_call: TRBV29-1; cdr3_nt: TGCAGCGTTGGGCCAACGGGCAACGAGCAGTACTTC; cdr3_aa: CSVGPTGNEQYF
clone_size: -; d_call: TRBD2; j_call: TRBJ2-5; v_call: TRBV5-1; cdr3_nt: TGCGCCAGCAGCTTCTCCGGGACTAGCGATTGGGAGACCCAGTACTTC; cdr3_aa: CASSFSGTSDWETQYF
clone_size: few; d_call: -; j_call: TRBJ2-7; v_call: TRBV18; cdr3_nt: TGTGCCAGCTCCTCGATGGACAGGGAGGGCGAGCAGTACTTC; cdr3_aa: CASSSMDREGEQYF
clone_size: few; d_call: -; j_call: TRBJ1-3; v_call: TRBV29-1; cdr3_nt: TGCAGCGCCCGACAGGGAAACACCATATATTTT; cdr3_aa: CSARQGNTIYF
clone_size: few; d_call: -; j_call: TRBJ2-1; v_call: TRBV29-1; cdr3_nt: TGCAGCGTTGAAGGGAGCCTGACGTATGAGCAGTTCTTC; cdr3_aa: CSVEGSLTYEQFF
clone_size: few; d_call: TRBD2; j_call: TRBJ2-3; v_call: TRBV18; cdr3_nt: TGTGCCAGCTCCCCGCTAGCGGGGGAAGCAGATACGCAGTATTTT; cdr3_aa: CASSPLAGEADTQYF
clone_size: -; d_call: -; j_call: TRBJ1-2; v_call: TRBV5-1; cdr3_nt: TGCGCCAGCAGCTTGGACATTTTTAACTATGGCTACACCTTC; cdr3_aa: CASSLDIFNYGYTF
clone_size: -; d_call: -; j_call: TRBJ2-5; v_call: TRBV30; cdr3_nt: TGTGCCTGGGCCGCAGGCGCGTATCAAGAGACCCAGTACTTC; cdr3_aa: CAWAAGAYQETQYF
clone_size: -; d_call: -; j_call: TRBJ2-7; v_call: TRBV5-1; cdr3_nt: TGCGCCAGCAGCCTACAGGTACAGCCCTCCTACGAGCAGTACTTC; cdr3_aa: CASSLQVQPSYEQYF
clone_size: once; d_call: -; j_call: TRBJ1-2; v_call: TRBV7-2; cdr3_nt: TGTGCCAGCAGCTCAAGCGGGCAGGGTGCCTATGGCTACACCTTC; cdr3_aa: CASSSSGQGAYGYTF
clone_size: -; d_call: -; j_call: TRBJ2-5; v_call: TRBV2; cdr3_nt: TGTGCCAGCATGAATGGTCCCGAAGAGACCCAGTACTTC; cdr3_aa: CASMNGPEETQYF
clone_size: many; d_call: TRBD2; j_call: TRBJ2-1; v_call: TRBV28; cdr3_nt: TGTGCCAGCAGTTGGGGCGGGAGCTCCTACAATGAGCAGTTCTTC; cdr3_aa: CASSWGGSSYNEQFF
clone_size: -; d_call: TRBD2; j_call: TRBJ2-3; v_call: TRBV7-2; cdr3_nt: TGTGCCAGCAGCTTAGTATCCAGCGGGGTCGGGGGAGATACGCAGTATTTT; cdr3_aa: CASSLVSSGVGGDTQYF
clone_size: few; d_call: -; j_call: TRBJ2-5; v_call: TRBV29-1; cdr3_nt: TGCAGCGTTGCGCACAGGGTGCAAGAGACCCAGTACTTC; cdr3_aa: CSVAHRVQETQYF
clone_size: -; d_call: -; j_call: TRBJ2-7; v_call: TRBV7-9; cdr3_nt: TGTGCCAGCAGCTTATCCTACGAGCAGTACTTC; cdr3_aa: CASSLSYEQYF
clone_size: few; d_call: TRBD1; j_call: TRBJ2-1; v_call: TRBV10-3; cdr3_nt: TGTGCCATCAGTGAGTCTGGACAGGGGGCTTCTGAGCAGTTCTTC; cdr3_aa: CAISESGQGASEQFF
clone_size: -; d_call: TRBD1; j_call: TRBJ2-7; v_call: TRBV11-2; cdr3_nt: TGTGCCAGCAGCGCCGACAGGGCCACCTACGAGCAGTACTTC; cdr3_aa: CASSADRATYEQYF
clone_size: -; d_call: -; j_call: TRBJ2-7; v_call: TRBV7-2; cdr3_nt: TGTGCCAGCGGATACGAGCAGTACTTC; cdr3_aa: CASGYEQYF
clone_size: -; d_call: -; j_call: TRBJ1-2; v_call: TRBV5-1; cdr3_nt: TGCGCCAGCAGCTTAGGACCCAGGAAAGGGGATGGCTACACCTTC; cdr3_aa: CASSLGPRKGDGYTF
clone_size: -; d_call: -; j_call: TRBJ2-1; v_call: TRBV29-1; cdr3_nt: TGCAGCGTTGAAGGGGTGGGCGATGAGCAGTTCTTC; cdr3_aa: CSVEGVGDEQFF
clone_size: once; d_call: TRBD2; j_call: TRBJ2-5; v_call: TRBV5-1; cdr3_nt: TGCGCCAGCAGCTTCGTAAATCTAGCGGGGGCACAAGAGACCCAGTACTTC; cdr3_aa: CASSFVNLAGAQETQYF
clone_size: once; d_call: -; j_call: TRBJ1-2; v_call: TRBV23-1; cdr3_nt: TGCGCCAGCATCTATCAGGGTTGGAGGGAATATGGCTACACCTTC; cdr3_aa: CASIYQGWREYGYTF